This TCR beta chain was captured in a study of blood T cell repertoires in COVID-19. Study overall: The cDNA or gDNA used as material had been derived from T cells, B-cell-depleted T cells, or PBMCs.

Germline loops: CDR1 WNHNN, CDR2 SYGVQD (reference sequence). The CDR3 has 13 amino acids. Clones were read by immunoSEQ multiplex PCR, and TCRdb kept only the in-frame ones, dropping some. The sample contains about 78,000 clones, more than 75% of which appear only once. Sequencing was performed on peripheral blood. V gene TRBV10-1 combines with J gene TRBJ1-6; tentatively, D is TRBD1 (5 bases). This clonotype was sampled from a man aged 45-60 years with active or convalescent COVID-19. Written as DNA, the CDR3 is TGCGCAACGACGGGGGACCTAAATTCACCCCTCCACTTT. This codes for CATTGDLNSPLHF.